The sequence of this TCR beta chain was determined in a study of blood T cell repertoires in COVID-19. The overall study: Sites in the United States, Italy and Spain provided acute and convalescent COVID-19 samples. Sources were T cells, B-cell-depleted T cells, or PBMCs; the material itself was cDNA or gDNA.

The assay was immunoSEQ multiplex PCR, and TCRdb's table has in-frame clones only and misses some. The data contain around 300,000 clones, around nine tenths of them seen just once; the ten biggest clones take up about 5.7%. This CDR3 comprises 14 residues. In germline, CDR1 is GTSNPN, CDR2 SVGIG (reference sequence). V dropped 0 bases and J dropped 10; count of bases not matched to a gene: 5. Allocation to cohorts depended on clinical history reported by the participants. Two negative PCRs, clearance, or symptom resolution were required of recovered Cohort 3 donors. The sequencing input was PBMCs or T cells enriched from blood (not recorded which). The receptor was isolated from a woman aged 40 to 50 who had recovered from COVID-19. The chain employs TRBV30 and TRBJ1-6; the match to TRBD1 covers 8 bases. DNA for the CDR3: TGTGCCTGGAGTGTACTACAGGGGGACTCACCCCTCCACTTT. It yields the protein CAWSVLQGDSPLHF.